This T cell receptor beta chain emerged from a study of shared clonotypes between healthy human individuals. Sorted-subset replicate PCR reactions contained roughly 200 ng DNA, corresponding to tens of thousands of T cell genomes. Produced via immunoSEQ multiplex PCR; TCRdb's table is partial and in-frame only. The table records 2 million to 3 million clones, approximately 93% of them present only once. A word on this clone: Its antigen is currently unknown.

Each sample came from a Caucasian adult donor living in Nashville, Tennessee. Study-level results: Among donors, clonotype sharing was expected to be affected by sequencing depth. There were few donors, and this limited the genetic and exposure-history diversity represented.

This clonotype was sampled from a man between 18 and 29 years old in good health. Some clones in this sample may be carry-over from other donors' samples. Source material: naive CD4+ T cells from PBMCs. This sample's subset: CD45RA+ positively selected.

CDR3 sequence: CTSSHSRAGTRPNEQFF. The CDR3, as DNA: TGCACCAGCAGCCACTCCCGCGCGGGGACTAGGCCGAATGAGCAGTTCTTC. V gene TRBV1 combines with J gene TRBJ2-1; no DNA check was done on the table's D call, TRBD2. TRBV1 is assigned pseudogene status. The CDR3 is 17 amino acids.